These 28 T cell receptor beta chains share one sample of origin, sequenced in a study of T-cell memory formation after mild COVID-19. MiXCR was run by TCRdb on the 5' RACE reads, yielding one entry per CDR3 protein. The repertoire consists of about 250,000 distinct CDR3 sequences, with approximately 18% occurring once and the leading ten covering roughly 23%. Sequencing used PBMCs or a T cell subset sorted from them (not recorded which). These receptor sequences come from a young man who had mild COVID-19 (a few samples of this study predate the infection). Cell type and time point are not known.

CDR3 sequence reads: CASSLLGGEYGYTF. DNA of the CDR3: TGTGCCAGCAGTTTACTCGGGGGAGAATACGGCTACACCTTC. V usage is TRBV6-2 or TRBV6-3 and J usage is TRBJ1-2, with D perhaps TRBD1 (5 bases). Per germline, CDR1 MNHEY and CDR2 SVGEGT. The CDR3 has 14 residues. The germline V and J ends were trimmed by 4 bases and 8 bases, with 17 bases remaining between them.

The chain has TRBV2 and TRBJ2-3; no clear D. CDR3 length: 12 residues. Germline V gene data show CDR1 as SNHLY and CDR2 as FYNNEI. V was pared by 7 bases and J by 2 bases, with 7 bases between. The CDR3 DNA reads TGTGCCAGCAAAGATGACACAGATACGCAGTATTTT. Amino acids: CASKDDTDTQYF.

This clonotype has more than one count but fewer than ten. The chain has TRBV7-6 and TRBJ2-1, with TRBD2 matching 9 bases. Germline lookup yields CDR1 SGHVS and CDR2 FNYEAQ. The CDR3 loop spans 16 amino acids. V lost 2 bases and J lost 10; bases outside the gene matches: 12. CDR3 loop: CASSLPGGGAGSEQFF. CDR3 bases: TGTGCCAGCAGCTTACCTGGCGGGGGGGCCGGTTCAGAGCAGTTCTTC.

The rearrangement links TRBV4-2 to TRBJ2-1; a weak D match, TRBD1 (5 bases). The CDR3 consists of 13 residues. CDR1 and CDR2 from the germline V gene are LGHNA and YNFKEQ. V shed 3 bases and J shed 7 bases, with 10 bases lying between them. DNA of the CDR3: TGTGCCAGCAGCCACCCCGCAGGGAATGAGCAGTTCTTC. Translating gives CASSHPAGNEQFF.

This clonotype has only a few counts. V is TRBV2 and J is TRBJ2-2; 8 bases fit TRBD2. The CDR3 is 14 amino acids. V was pared by 10 bases and J by 5 bases, with 9 bases of the junction left unmatched. CDR1 is SNHLY and CDR2 is FYNNEI in the germline V gene. This CDR3 reads CANSGGRGTGELFF. The CDR3 nucleotides are TGTGCCAACAGCGGGGGTCGGGGGACCGGGGAGCTGTTTTTT.

CDR3 sequence: CASSQPLGRGQLNYGYTF. As DNA, the CDR3 is TGTGCCAGCAGCCAACCTCTAGGCAGGGGCCAGTTGAACTATGGCTACACCTTC. The chain joins TRBV3-1 to TRBJ1-2, with D perhaps matching TRBD1 (6 bases). The CDR3 covers 18 residues. The germline V gene has CDR1 LGHDT and CDR2 YNNKEL (reference sequence). V gave up 2 bases and J gave up 2 bases, with 21 bases separating them. The full variable domain, rest sourced from reference TRBV3-1 and TRBJ1-2, is DTAVSQTPKYLVTQMGNDKSIKCEQNLGHDTMYWYKQDSKKFLKIMFSYNNKELIINETVPNRFSPKSPDKAHLNLHINSLELGDSAVYFCASSQPLGRGQLNYGYTFGSGTRLTVV.

This clonotype appeared a few times. The chain is built from TRBV5-1 and TRBJ1-1; no reliable D call. Trimming removed 0 bases from V and 0 bases from J, with 6 bases in between. Looked up from germline, CDR1 is SGHRS and CDR2 is YFSETQ. The CDR3 is 14 amino acids. Here the CDR3 DNA reads TGCGCCAGCAGCTTGGCGGTAATGAACACTGAAGCTTTCTTT. Amino acid sequence: CASSLAVMNTEAFF.

This clonotype was recorded a few times. The chain joins TRBV6-6 to TRBJ1-1, with D unresolved. The CDR3 consists of 15 residues. Germline CDR1 is MNHNY and CDR2 is SVGAGI (reference sequence). The V gene lost 6 bases and the J gene lost 2 bases, with 16 bases spanning the gap. The CDR3 protein is CASSPANSANTEAFF. DNA for the CDR3: TGTGCCAGCAGCCCGGCGAATTCGGCTAACACTGAAGCTTTCTTT.

This clonotype was picked up a small number of times. The CDR3 reads CSVAGGITDTQYF. Written as DNA, the CDR3 is TGCAGTGTGGCGGGGGGGATCACAGATACGCAGTATTTT. The rearrangement joins TRBV20-1 to TRBJ2-3, with 9 bases matching TRBD2. The V gene end was trimmed by 7 bases and the J gene end by 2 bases; junction bases not matched to a gene: 4. The CDR3 is made up of 13 amino acids. Germline V CDR1 and CDR2: DFQATT, SNEGSKA (reference sequence).

Many counts were recorded for this clonotype. The chain joins TRBV7-3 to TRBJ1-1; D gene ambiguous. The V gene's germline CDR1 is SGHTA and CDR2 FQGTGA. This CDR3 is 15 amino acids long. V lost 5 bases and J lost 2, with 15 bases in between. In DNA form, the CDR3 reads TGTGCCAGCAGCCACAGTGGCGGCCTTAACACTGAAGCTTTCTTT. Translated: CASSHSGGLNTEAFF.

This clonotype was seen a few times. This rearrangement joins TRBV24-1 to TRBJ2-3; no clear D. V was clipped by 0 bases and J by 5 bases, with 5 bases between them. CDR3 size: 13 residues. The germline V gene encodes CDR1 KGHDR and CDR2 SFDVKD. CDR3 DNA: TGTGCCACCAGTGATTTGCATGGAGATACGCAGTATTTT. Translation gives CATSDLHGDTQYF.

The gene calls are TRBV12-3 or TRBV12-4 and TRBJ2-7; 9 bases are shared with TRBD1. The CDR3 consists of 14 residues. The J segment lost 6 bases and the V segment lost 3 bases, leaving 6 bases of the junction unmatched. CDR3: CASSLGTGLAEQYF. CDR3 sequence (DNA): TGTGCCAGCAGTTTGGGGACAGGGCTAGCCGAGCAGTACTTC.

This clonotype has just a few counts. The rearrangement links TRBV7-9 to TRBJ2-1; D is uncertain. The CDR3 sequence is 14 residues long. V dropped 1 base and J dropped 6 bases, with 10 bases sitting between them. Germline V lookup: CDR1 SEHNR, CDR2 FQNEAQ (reference sequence). The CDR3 is CASSLDGRGNEQFF. In DNA, the CDR3 is TGTGCCAGCAGCTTAGATGGCCGAGGCAATGAGCAGTTCTTC.

The rearrangement joins TRBV4-3 to TRBJ1-4; tentative D call: TRBD1 (5 bases). The V end was cut by 2 bases, the J end by 15 bases, with 16 bases between. Germline V gene data show CDR1 as LGHNA and CDR2 as YSLEER. The CDR3 is made up of 13 amino acids. CDR3 in DNA: TGCGCCAGCAGCCAAACCCAGGGAACCCTATTGTTTTTT. Translation: CASSQTQGTLLFF.

This clonotype was counted only a few times. The V and J genes are TRBV12-5 and TRBJ2-1; 7 bases fit TRBD1. J was trimmed by 13 bases and V by 3 bases; bases with no gene match: 9. The CDR3 has 13 amino acids. Looked up from germline, CDR1 is LGHNT and CDR2 is FRNRAP. The CDR3 loop reads CASGFNPGTVQFF. CDR3 sequence (DNA): TGTGCTAGTGGTTTTAATCCAGGGACAGTCCAGTTCTTC.

This clonotype was picked up a small number of times. V and J are TRBV6-5 and TRBJ2-5; tentatively, D is TRBD2 (6 bases). Trimming removed 7 bases at V and 3 bases at J, with 12 bases between. Germline-derived CDR1 and CDR2 are MNHEY and SVGAGI. The CDR3 runs to 13 residues. The CDR3 reads CASTPGGEETQYF. CDR3 DNA: TGTGCCAGCACGCCCGGAGGGGAAGAGACCCAGTACTTC.

This clonotype was seen a handful of times. This sequence joins TRBV6-2 or TRBV6-3 and TRBJ2-2, with 8 bases lining up with TRBD1. The CDR3 is 19 amino acids. The J segment lost 2 bases and the V segment lost 4 bases, leaving 15 bases of the junction unmatched. Germline-derived CDR1 and CDR2 are MNHEY and SVGEGT. Here the CDR3 DNA reads TGTGCCAGCAGTTTTCGCCCCGGACAGGGCGGAAGAAACACCGGGGAGCTGTTTTTT. It is translated as CASSFRPGQGGRNTGELFF.

This clonotype was counted a few times. The chain uses TRBV7-2 and TRBJ2-1; possibly TRBD2 for D (6 bases). This CDR3 has 13 amino acids. CDR1 is SGHTA, CDR2 FQGNSA, per germline. Trimming pared 8 bases from V and 8 bases from J, leaving 16 bases between. The chain's CDR3 is CASGGPGVYEQFF. CDR3 nucleotide sequence: TGTGCCAGCGGAGGCCCGGGGGTATATGAGCAGTTCTTC.

This rearrangement joins TRBV7-2 to TRBJ2-4, with 7 nucleotides matching TRBD2. CDR3 length: 16 residues. Losses at the gene ends were 0 bases for V and 0 bases for J; bases not matched to a gene: 2. The V gene's germline CDR1 is SGHTA and CDR2 FQGNSA. CDR3 nucleotide sequence: TGTGCCAGCAGCTTAGCCAGCGGGGTAGCCAAAAACATTCAGTACTTC. Encoded protein: CASSLASGVAKNIQYF.

This clonotype has a handful of counts. The CDR3 loop is CASSPGQQVNEKLFF. The DNA for the CDR3 is TGCGCCAGCAGCCCAGGACAGCAGGTCAACGAAAAACTGTTTTTT. V is TRBV5-1 and J is TRBJ1-4; TRBD1 might be the D (6 bases). This CDR3 has 15 residues. Trimming pared 4 bases from V and 8 bases from J, leaving 18 bases between. CDR1 is SGHRS and CDR2 is YFSETQ in the germline V gene.

V and J are TRBV9 and TRBJ1-1; no clear D. Deletions cut 3 bases from V and 0 bases from J, with 12 bases between. Germline V gene data show CDR1 as SGDLS and CDR2 as YYNGEE. The CDR3 extends over 15 amino acids. This CDR3 reads CASSAQVLMNTEAFF. The CDR3 DNA follows: TGTGCCAGCAGCGCCCAAGTACTTATGAACACTGAAGCTTTCTTT.

The gene calls are TRBV11-2 and TRBJ2-7, with D unclear. This CDR3 is built from 11 residues. Germline V gene data show CDR1 as SGHAT and CDR2 as FQNNGV. The germline V and J ends were trimmed by 6 bases and 6 bases, with 9 bases remaining between them. As DNA, the CDR3 is TGTGCCAGCAGGGATGTAGGCGAGCAGTACGTC. Amino acids: CASRDVGEQYV.

This clonotype was recorded many times. The gene calls are TRBV5-1 and TRBJ1-1, with D unresolved. This CDR3 region has 14 residues. Trimming removed 0 bases from V and 2 bases from J, with 8 bases in between. Germline CDR1 SGHRS, CDR2 YFSETQ. CDR3 region: CASSLGPLNTEAFF. CDR3 coding DNA: TGCGCCAGCAGCTTGGGACCTCTCAACACTGAAGCTTTCTTT.

This chain links TRBV27 with TRBJ2-5; TRBD2 aligns across 9 bases. The CDR3 runs 16 residues. Looked up from germline, CDR1 is MNHEY and CDR2 is SMNVEV (reference sequence). The ends lost 5 bases at V and 5 bases at J; junction bases unmatched: 12. This chain's CDR3 is CASSPRSGGRRETQYF. CDR3 nucleotide sequence: TGTGCCAGCAGTCCTCGTAGCGGGGGCCGAAGGGAGACCCAGTACTTC.

In this sample, this clonotype turned up a few times. The chain carries TRBV2 and TRBJ2-1, with TRBD2 matching over 9 bases. This CDR3 is 15 amino acids long. CDR1 SNHLY and CDR2 FYNNEI come from the germline V gene. The V segment lost 0 bases and the J segment 8 bases; nucleotides outside the gene matches: 5. The CDR3 DNA reads as TGTGCCAGCAGTGAAGCGTCGCGGGGGGGCTATGAGCAGTTCTTC. It encodes CASSEASRGGYEQFF.

The chain combines TRBV7-2 with TRBJ1-1; no firm D call. In germline, CDR1 is SGHTA, CDR2 FQGNSA. CDR3 size: 12 residues. Trimming removed 2 bases from V and 3 bases from J, with 4 bases in between. The CDR3 is CASSLIHTEAFF. In nucleotides, the CDR3 is TGTGCCAGCAGCTTAATTCACACTGAAGCTTTCTTT.

This clonotype came up a few times. The genes are TRBV27 and TRBJ1-2; 7 bases are a match to TRBD1. This CDR3 is built from 19 residues. Germline V gives CDR1 MNHEY, CDR2 SMNVEV (reference sequence). Germline trimming cut 5 bases from V and 0 bases from J; bases unmatched to any gene: 18. In nucleotides, the CDR3 is TGTGCCAGCAGTACCACCCCCGGGACAGTTTCCCTAGCTAACTATGGCTACACCTTC. It specifies CASSTTPGTVSLANYGYTF.

The gene calls are TRBV20-1 and TRBJ1-5, with D unresolved. The CDR3 runs to 10 residues. The V gene's germline CDR1 is DFQATT and CDR2 SNEGSKA (reference sequence). V lost 7 bases to trimming and J lost 7 bases, with 8 bases between them. Here the CDR3 DNA reads TGCAGTGTCCCGGGCCAGCCCCAGCATTTT. Protein: CSVPGQPQHF.